A selection of T cell receptor beta chains follows, all from one sample in a study of response to subunit inactivated influenza vaccine. TCRdb called the RT-PCR reads again in MiXCR, with one record for every CDR3 protein. Here the sample spans hundreds of thousands of distinct CDR3 sequences, more than 15% being singletons. The specimen was PBMCs from blood, collected roughly 12 days after vaccination. These receptor sequences come from a man aged 50 or older who received an inactivated influenza vaccine. The CDR3 runs from the conserved cysteine through the conserved F or W. D genes are given only for firm matches. The listing skips clone size in some rows; elsewhere it reads once, few, many or a size class.

j_call clone_size d_call v_call cdr3_nt cdr3_aa
TRBJ2-3 . . TRBV6-1 TGTGCCAGCAGTGAGCCAGGGGGCACAGATACGCAGTATTTT CASSEPGGTDTQYF
TRBJ2-3 many TRBD1 TRBV12-3/TRBV12-4 TGTGCCAGCAAGTACAGGGGAACAGATACGCAGTATTTT CASKYRGTDTQYF
TRBJ2-1 few . TRBV19 TGTGCCAGTAGTTACCGGGACACTAACAATGAGCAGTTCTTC CASSYRDTNNEQFF
TRBJ2-7 . TRBD1 TRBV4-3 TGCGCCAGCAGCCAATATGGGACAGCCGATTACGAGCAGTACTTC CASSQYGTADYEQYF
TRBJ2-1 many TRBD2 TRBV3-1 TGTGCCAGCAGCCAAGTCGCCGGGAGGTACTACAATGAGCAGTTCTTC CASSQVAGRYYNEQFF
TRBJ1-5 . . TRBV19 TGTGCCAGTAGTAGACCGGGCCCAGGGAATCAGCCCCAGCATTTT CASSRPGPGNQPQHF
TRBJ1-3 . . TRBV7-8 TGTGCCAGCAGCTTAGAAAGGACGGGGACTACTGGAAACACCATATATTTT CASSLERTGTTGNTIYF
TRBJ1-6 . . TRBV5-5 TGTGCCAGCAGCCCTCAATTGGGAAATCAGGGTTCACCCCTCCACTTT CASSPQLGNQGSPLHF
TRBJ2-5 . TRBD2 TRBV6-2/TRBV6-3 TGTGCCAGCAAACCCACAGACAGGGGGACTAGCGGGAGAGTTTGGTCGGAGACCCAGTACTTC CASKPTDRGTSGRVWSETQYF
TRBJ2-7 few . TRBV28 TGTGCCAGCACGGACTACGAGCAGTACTTC CASTDYEQYF
TRBJ2-3 few . TRBV18 TGTGCCAGCTCACCACGGGTACCGGCCTCAGATACGCAGTATTTT CASSPRVPASDTQYF
TRBJ2-2 few . TRBV7-2 TGTGCCAGCAGCCCTCGAAGCGGTGACGGGGAGCTGTTTTTT CASSPRSGDGELFF
TRBJ1-4 . . TRBV18 TGTGCCAGCTCACCAACGCGCGAAAAACTGTTTTTT CASSPTREKLFF
TRBJ2-5 . . TRBV27 TGTGCCAGCAGTTTACTTCCCCCCCCTAGCTTAGAGACCCAGTACTTC CASSLLPPPSLETQYF
TRBJ2-1 many . TRBV3-1 TGTGCCAGCAGCCAACTAACGGGGAAAAATGAGCAGTTCTTC CASSQLTGKNEQFF
TRBJ2-7 few . TRBV6-6 TGTGCCAGCGTCTTGGTACCCTCCTACGAGCAGTACTTC CASVLVPSYEQYF
TRBJ2-1 . TRBD2 TRBV10-3 TGTGCCATCACTGGGTCGGGAGGAGGATACAATGAGCAGTTCTTC CAITGSGGGYNEQFF
TRBJ2-5 few . TRBV7-9 TGTGCCAGCAGCTTAGATCGAGTGCATCCGGAGACCCAGTACTTC CASSLDRVHPETQYF
TRBJ2-5 . TRBD2 TRBV28 TGTGCCAGCAGTTCTCTAGCGGGAGGGTTGGAGACCCAGTACTTC CASSSLAGGLETQYF
TRBJ2-5 . . TRBV12-3/TRBV12-4 TGTGCCAGCAGTCCTAGCGCTTTAGAGGGTATGGGGCAAGAGACCCAGTACTTC CASSPSALEGMGQETQYF
TRBJ1-3 . TRBD1 TRBV7-2 TGTGCCAGCAGCACTTACAACAGGGGGGCTGGAAACACCATATATTTT CASSTYNRGAGNTIYF
TRBJ1-1 many . TRBV4-3 TGCGCCAGCAGCCAAGTGGTAGGGATGGGCAACACTGAAGCTTTCTTT CASSQVVGMGNTEAFF
TRBJ2-1 many . TRBV7-9 TGTGCCAGCAGCCGCGAGGGGGGCCCTCTCAATGAGCAGTTCTTC CASSREGGPLNEQFF
TRBJ2-3 few TRBD2 TRBV10-3 TGTGCCACCTTAGCGGGGGGACACACGAATACGCAGTATTTT CATLAGGHTNTQYF
TRBJ2-1 few . TRBV30 TGTGCCTGGCTGGCGGGGAACAATGAGCAGTTCTTC CAWLAGNNEQFF
TRBJ2-5 once TRBD2 TRBV20-1 TGCAGTGCTAATTCGGCTAGCGGGCGCCAAGAGACCCAGTACTTC CSANSASGRQETQYF
TRBJ2-5 few . TRBV5-1 TGCGCCAGCAGCTTCCTTGGGGGGCCGGGCGAGACCCAGTACTTC CASSFLGGPGETQYF